This TCR beta chain emerged from a study of cytomegalovirus exposure and HLA in healthy donors. Germline V lookup: CDR1 SGHTA, CDR2 FQGTGA. V lost 5 bases and J 4 bases, leaving 14 bases between the germline ends. This CDR3 has 15 residues. This clone was observed a few times. Primers: 60 Vbeta forward and 13 Jbeta reverse. Profiling relied on immunoSEQ multiplex PCR, and the TCRdb table lists in-frame clones only, not all of them. The sample consists of around 150,000 clones, about 60% of them appearing once. The V call is TRBV7-3, the J call TRBJ2-2, with no clear D. The TCR sequence derives from an older woman in good health and CMV-seropositive. Input material: PBMCs. The CDR3 coding sequence is TGTGCCAGCAGCCCCCAACAAGTCAGCACCGGGGAGCTGTTTTTT. It encodes CASSPQQVSTGELFF. The variable domain in full, completed from reference TRBV7-3 and TRBJ2-2, reads GAGVSQTPSNKVTEKGKYVELRCDPISGHTALYWYRQSLGQGPEFLIYFQGTGAADDSGLPNDRFFAVRPEGSVSTLKIQRTERGDSAVYLCASSPQQVSTGELFFGEGSRLTVL.